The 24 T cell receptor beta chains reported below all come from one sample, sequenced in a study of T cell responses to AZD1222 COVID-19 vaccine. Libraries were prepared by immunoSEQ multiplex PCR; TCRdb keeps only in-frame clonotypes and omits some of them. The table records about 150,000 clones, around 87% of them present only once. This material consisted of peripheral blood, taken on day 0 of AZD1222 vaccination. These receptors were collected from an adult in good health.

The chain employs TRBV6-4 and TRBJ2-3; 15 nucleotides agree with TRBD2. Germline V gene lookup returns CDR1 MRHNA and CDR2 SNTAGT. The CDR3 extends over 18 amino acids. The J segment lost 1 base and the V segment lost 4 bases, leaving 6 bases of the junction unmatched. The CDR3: CASSGRTSGGARTDTQYF. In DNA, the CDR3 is TGTGCCAGCAGTGGCAGGACTAGCGGGGGGGCCCGCACAGATACGCAGTATTTT.

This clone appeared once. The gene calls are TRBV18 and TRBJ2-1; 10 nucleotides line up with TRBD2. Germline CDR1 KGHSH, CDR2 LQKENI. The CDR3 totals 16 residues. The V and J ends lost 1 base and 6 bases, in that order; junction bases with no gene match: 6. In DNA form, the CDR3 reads TGTGCCAGCTCACCACTTCTAGCGGGAGCTAGCAATGAGCAGTTCTTC. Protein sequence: CASSPLLAGASNEQFF.

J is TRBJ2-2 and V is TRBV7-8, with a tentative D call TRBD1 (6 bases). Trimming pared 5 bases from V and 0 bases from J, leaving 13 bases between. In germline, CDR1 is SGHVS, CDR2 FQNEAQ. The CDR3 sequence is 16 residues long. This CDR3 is CASSPWTAANTGELFF. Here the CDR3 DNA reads TGTGCCAGCAGCCCCTGGACAGCTGCGAACACCGGGGAGCTGTTTTTT.

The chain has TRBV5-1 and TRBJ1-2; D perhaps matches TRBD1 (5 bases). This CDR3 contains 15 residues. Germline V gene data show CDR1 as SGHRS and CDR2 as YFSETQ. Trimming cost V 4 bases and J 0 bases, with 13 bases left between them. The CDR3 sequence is CASSRGSGSNYGYTF. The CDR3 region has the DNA TGCGCCAGCAGCCGGGGGTCAGGATCTAACTATGGCTACACCTTC.

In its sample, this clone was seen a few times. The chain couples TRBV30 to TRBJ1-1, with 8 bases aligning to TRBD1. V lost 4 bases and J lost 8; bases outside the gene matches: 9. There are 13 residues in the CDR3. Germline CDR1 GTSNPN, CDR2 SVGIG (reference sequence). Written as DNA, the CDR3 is TGTGCCTGGATCCGGACAGGGCGGTTCGAAGCTTTCTTT. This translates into CAWIRTGRFEAFF.

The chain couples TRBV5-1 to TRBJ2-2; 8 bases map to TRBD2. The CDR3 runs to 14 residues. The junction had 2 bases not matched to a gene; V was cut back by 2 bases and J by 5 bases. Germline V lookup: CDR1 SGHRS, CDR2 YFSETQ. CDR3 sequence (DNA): TGCGCCAGCAGCTTTAGCGGGAAGACCGGGGAGCTGTTTTTT. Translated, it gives CASSFSGKTGELFF.

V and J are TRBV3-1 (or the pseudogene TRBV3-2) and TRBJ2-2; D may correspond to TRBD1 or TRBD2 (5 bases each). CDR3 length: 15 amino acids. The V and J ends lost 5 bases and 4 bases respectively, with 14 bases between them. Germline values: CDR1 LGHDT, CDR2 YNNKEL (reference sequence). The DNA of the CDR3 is TGTGCCAGCAGCAACGGGATGGGGCCCACCGGGGAGCTGTTTTTT. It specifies CASSNGMGPTGELFF.

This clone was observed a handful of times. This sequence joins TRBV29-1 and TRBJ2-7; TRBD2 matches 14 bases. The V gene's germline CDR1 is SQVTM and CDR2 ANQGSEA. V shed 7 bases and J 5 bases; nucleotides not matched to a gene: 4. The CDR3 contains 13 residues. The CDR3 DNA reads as TGCAGCGGAGCGGGACTAGCGGGAGACGAGCAGTACTTC. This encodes CSGAGLAGDEQYF.

CDR3 nucleotide sequence: TGTGCCAGCATCCTTGGAGGCACTGAAGCTTTCTTT. Translation: CASILGGTEAFF. V is TRBV7-9 and J is TRBJ1-1; no definite D call. V was pared by 7 bases and J by 4 bases, with 10 bases between. Germline assignment: CDR1 SEHNR and CDR2 FQNEAQ (reference sequence). The CDR3 totals 12 residues.

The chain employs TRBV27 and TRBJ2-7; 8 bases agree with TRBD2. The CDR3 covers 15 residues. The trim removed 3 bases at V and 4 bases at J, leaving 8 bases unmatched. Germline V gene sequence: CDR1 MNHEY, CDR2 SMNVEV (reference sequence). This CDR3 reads CASSFGGVNSYEQYF. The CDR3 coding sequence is TGTGCCAGCAGTTTCGGGGGGGTAAACAGTTACGAGCAGTACTTC.

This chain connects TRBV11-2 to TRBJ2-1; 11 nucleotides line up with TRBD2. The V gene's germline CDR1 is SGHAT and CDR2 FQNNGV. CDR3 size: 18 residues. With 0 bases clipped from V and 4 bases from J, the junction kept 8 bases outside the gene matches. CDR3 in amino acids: CASSLEWATSGNYNEQFF. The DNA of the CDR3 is TGTGCCAGCAGCTTAGAATGGGCGACTAGCGGGAATTACAATGAGCAGTTCTTC. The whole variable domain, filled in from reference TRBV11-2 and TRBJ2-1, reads EAGVAQSPRYKIIEKRQSVAFWCNPISGHATLYWYQQILGQGPKLLIQFQNNGVVDDSQLPKDRFSAERLKGVDSTLKIQPAKLEDSAVYLCASSLEWATSGNYNEQFFGPGTRLTVL.

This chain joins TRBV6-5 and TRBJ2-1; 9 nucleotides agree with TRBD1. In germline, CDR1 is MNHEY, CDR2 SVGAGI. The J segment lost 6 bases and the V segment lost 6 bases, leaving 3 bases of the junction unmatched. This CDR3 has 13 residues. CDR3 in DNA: TGTGCCAGCAGGGGACAGGGTCGCAATGAGCAGTTCTTC. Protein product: CASRGQGRNEQFF.

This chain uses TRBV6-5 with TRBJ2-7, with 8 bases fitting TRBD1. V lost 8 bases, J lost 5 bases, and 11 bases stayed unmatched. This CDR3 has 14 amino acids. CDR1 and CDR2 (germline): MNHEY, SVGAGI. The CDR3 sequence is CASRPSWGQDEQYF. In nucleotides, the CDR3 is TGTGCCAGCCGTCCCTCCTGGGGACAGGACGAGCAGTACTTC.

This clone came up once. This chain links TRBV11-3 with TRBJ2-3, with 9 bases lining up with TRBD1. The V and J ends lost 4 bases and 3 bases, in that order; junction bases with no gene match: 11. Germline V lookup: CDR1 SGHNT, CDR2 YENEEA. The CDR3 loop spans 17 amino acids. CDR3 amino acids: CASSSHLGQGKTDTQYF. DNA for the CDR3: TGTGCCAGCAGCTCTCACCTAGGACAGGGGAAAACAGATACGCAGTATTTT.

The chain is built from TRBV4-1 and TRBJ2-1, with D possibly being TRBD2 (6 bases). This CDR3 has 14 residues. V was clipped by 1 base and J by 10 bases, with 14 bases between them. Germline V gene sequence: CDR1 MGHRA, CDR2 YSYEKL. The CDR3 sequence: CASSQAGAHEEQFF. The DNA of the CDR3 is TGCGCCAGCAGCCAAGCGGGAGCCCACGAGGAGCAGTTCTTC.

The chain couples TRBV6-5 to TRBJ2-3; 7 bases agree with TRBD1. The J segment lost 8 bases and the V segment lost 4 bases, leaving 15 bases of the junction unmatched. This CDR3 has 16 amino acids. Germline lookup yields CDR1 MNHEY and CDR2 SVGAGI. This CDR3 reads CASSFQNRGIRGTQYF. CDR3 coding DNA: TGTGCCAGCAGTTTTCAAAACAGGGGAATTCGGGGTACGCAGTATTTT.

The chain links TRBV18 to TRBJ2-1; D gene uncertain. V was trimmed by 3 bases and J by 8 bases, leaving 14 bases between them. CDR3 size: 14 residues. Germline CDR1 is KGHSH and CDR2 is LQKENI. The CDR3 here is CASSPSTRTHEQFF. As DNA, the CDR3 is TGTGCCAGCTCACCTAGCACGCGGACCCATGAGCAGTTCTTC.

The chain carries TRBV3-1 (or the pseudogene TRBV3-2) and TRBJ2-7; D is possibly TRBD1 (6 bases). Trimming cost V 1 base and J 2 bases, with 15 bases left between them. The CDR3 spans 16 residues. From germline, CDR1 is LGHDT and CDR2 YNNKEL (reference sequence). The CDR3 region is CASSQVFEWGPYEQYF. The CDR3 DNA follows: TGTGCCAGCAGCCAAGTTTTCGAGTGGGGGCCCTACGAGCAGTACTTC.

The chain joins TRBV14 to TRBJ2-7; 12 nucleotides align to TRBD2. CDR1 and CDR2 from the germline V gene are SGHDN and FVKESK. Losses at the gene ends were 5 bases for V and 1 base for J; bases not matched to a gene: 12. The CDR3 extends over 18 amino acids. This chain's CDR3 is CASSSLAGGPEISYEQYF. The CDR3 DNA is TGTGCCAGCAGCTCGCTAGCGGGAGGGCCGGAAATATCCTACGAGCAGTACTTC. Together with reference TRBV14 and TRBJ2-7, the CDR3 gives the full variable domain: EAGVTQFPSHSVIEKGQTVTLRCDPISGHDNLYWYRRVMGKEIKFLLHFVKESKQDESGMPNNRFLAERTGGTYSTLKVQPAELEDSGVYFCASSSLAGGPEISYEQYFGPGTRLTVT.

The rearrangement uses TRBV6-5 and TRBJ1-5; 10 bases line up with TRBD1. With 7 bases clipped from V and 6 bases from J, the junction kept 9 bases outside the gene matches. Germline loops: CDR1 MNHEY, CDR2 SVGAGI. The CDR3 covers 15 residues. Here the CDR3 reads CASKGGQGGSQPQHF. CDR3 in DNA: TGTGCCAGCAAAGGAGGACAGGGGGGGAGTCAGCCCCAGCATTTT.

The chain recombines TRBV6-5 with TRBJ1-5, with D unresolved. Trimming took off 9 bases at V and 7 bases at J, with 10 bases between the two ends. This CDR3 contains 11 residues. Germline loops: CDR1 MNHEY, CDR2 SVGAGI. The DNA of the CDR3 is TGTGCCAGTGGACCATACCAGCCCCAGCATTTT. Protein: CASGPYQPQHF.

This CDR3 is CASPGQGDDEQYF. CDR3 sequence (DNA): TGTGCCAGCCCAGGACAGGGGGATGACGAGCAGTACTTC. The chain employs TRBV5-8 and TRBJ2-7; 10 positions match TRBD1. CDR1 is SGHTS, CDR2 YDEGEE, per germline. V shed 7 bases, J shed 5 bases, and the junction held 6 bases outside the gene matches. The CDR3 has 13 residues.

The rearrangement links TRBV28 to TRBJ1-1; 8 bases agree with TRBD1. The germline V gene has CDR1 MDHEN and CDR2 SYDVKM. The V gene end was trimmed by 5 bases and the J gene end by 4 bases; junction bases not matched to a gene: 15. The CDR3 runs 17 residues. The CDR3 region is CASSPRTGTVWGTEAFF. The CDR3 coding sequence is TGTGCCAGCAGTCCACGGACAGGGACGGTTTGGGGCACTGAAGCTTTCTTT. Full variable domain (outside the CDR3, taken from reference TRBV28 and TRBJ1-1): DVKVTQSSRYLVKRTGEKVFLECVQDMDHENMFWYRQDPGLGLRLIYFSYDVKMKEKGDIPEGYSVSREKKERFSLILESASTNQTSMYLCASSPRTGTVWGTEAFFGQGTRLTVV.

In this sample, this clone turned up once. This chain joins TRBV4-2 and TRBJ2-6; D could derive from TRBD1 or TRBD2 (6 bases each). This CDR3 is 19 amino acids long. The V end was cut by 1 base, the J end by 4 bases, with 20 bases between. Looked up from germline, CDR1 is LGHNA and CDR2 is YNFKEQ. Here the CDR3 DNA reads TGTGCCAGCAGCCAAGTCTCCGGAGCCGGAGGGACAGGGGCCAACGTCCTGACTTTC. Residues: CASSQVSGAGGTGANVLTF.